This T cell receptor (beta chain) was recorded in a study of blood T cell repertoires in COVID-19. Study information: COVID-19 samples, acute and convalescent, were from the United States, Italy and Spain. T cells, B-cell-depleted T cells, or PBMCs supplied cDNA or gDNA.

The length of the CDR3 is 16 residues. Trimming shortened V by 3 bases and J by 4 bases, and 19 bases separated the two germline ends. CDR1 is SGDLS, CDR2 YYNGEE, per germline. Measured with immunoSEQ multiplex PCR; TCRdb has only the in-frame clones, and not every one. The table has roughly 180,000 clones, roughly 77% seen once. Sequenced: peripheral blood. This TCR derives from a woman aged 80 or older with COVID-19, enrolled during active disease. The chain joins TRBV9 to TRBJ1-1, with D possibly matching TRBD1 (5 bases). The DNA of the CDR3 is TGTGCCAGCAGCGCGTACCCCAGGGTTTTGGGCACTGAAGCTTTCTTT. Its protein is CASSAYPRVLGTEAFF.